Below are 21 T cell receptor beta chains sequenced from a single sample in a study of regulatory T cells in long-lasting Graves disease. Library construction for TCR beta used iRepertoire HTBI primers and Arm-PCR of CDR3 regions. From the multiplex PCR reads, TCRdb called clonotypes with MiXCR, one entry per CDR3 protein. This table has 300,000 to 450,000 distinct CDR3 sequences, around 15% appearing once. Specified time point: newly diagnosed GD, antithyroid drugs for less than 3 months. From RNA extracted from PBMCs, the TCR library was made. Material: peripheral blood mononuclear cells (PBMCs), obtained at new diagnosis, from a patient treated with antithyroid drugs. These receptors all stem from a female donor with Graves disease.

This clonotype was seen a few times. V gene TRBV7-2 combines with J gene TRBJ2-3; weak D call: TRBD2 (5 bases). Per germline, CDR1 SGHTA and CDR2 FQGNSA. The CDR3 loop spans 14 amino acids. The V gene lost 1 base and the J gene lost 1 base, with 6 bases spanning the gap. In DNA form, the CDR3 reads TGTGCCAGCAGCTTAGAGGAGGGCACAGATACGCAGTATTTT. Translated, it gives CASSLEEGTDTQYF.

Worth noting for this clonotype: Since a much larger clone is just one base distant, this may be a read error. This sequence joins TRBV2 and TRBJ2-1, with no clear D. The V end was cut by 8 bases, the J end by 2 bases, with 10 bases between. This CDR3 is 13 amino acids long. Germline loops: CDR1 SNHLY, CDR2 FYNNEI. CDR3 protein: CASCVNAYNEQFF. The CDR3, as DNA: TGTGCCAGCTGCGTGAACGCCTACAATGAGCAGTTCTTC.

This clonotype appeared many times. The chain couples TRBV7-9 to TRBJ2-3; tentatively, D is TRBD1 or TRBD2 (5 bases each). The length of the CDR3 is 17 residues. Trimming stripped 6 bases from V and 1 base from J, with 20 bases between. Per the germline V gene, CDR1 is SEHNR and CDR2 is FQNEAQ (reference sequence). The CDR3, as DNA: TGTGCCAGCAGGCCGCGTCTTCTGGGGACCCGCACAGATACGCAGTATTTT. It specifies CASRPRLLGTRTDTQYF. The full variable domain, in which reference TRBV7-9 and TRBJ2-3 provide the parts outside the CDR3, is DTGVSQNPRHKITKRGQNVTFRCDPISEHNRLYWYRQTLGQGPEFLTYFQNEAQLEKSRLLSDRFSAERPKGSFSTLEIQRTEQGDSAMYLCASRPRLLGTRTDTQYFGPGTRLTVL.

This clonotype was counted only a few times. The genes are TRBV6-1 and TRBJ2-2; 9 bases match TRBD2. CDR1 is MNHNS, CDR2 SASEGT, per germline. This CDR3 is built from 15 residues. The V and J ends lost 6 bases and 6 bases, in that order; junction bases with no gene match: 8. CDR3 nucleotide sequence: TGTGCCAGCAGCTGGCCGGGACTAGCAGCCGGGGAGCTGTTTTTT. This codes for CASSWPGLAAGELFF.

This clonotype was recorded at least ten times. V gene TRBV28 combines with J gene TRBJ2-1; no clear D gene. V was cut by 3 bases and J by 0 bases, with 12 bases left in between. CDR3 length: 16 residues. Germline V CDR1 and CDR2: MDHEN, SYDVKM. CDR3 sequence (DNA): TGTGCCAGCAGTTTTTCCGGTACAAGCTCCTACAATGAGCAGTTCTTC. This codes for CASSFSGTSSYNEQFF.

About this clonotype itself: The junction differs from germline at one of its ends, possibly a read error. The chain recombines TRBV7-6 with TRBJ2-1; 7 bases are a match to TRBD2. The germline V gene encodes CDR1 SGHVS and CDR2 FNYEAQ. This CDR3 is built from 16 residues. The CDR3: CAGSLVSAGVNDEQFF. CDR3 coding DNA: TGTGCCGGCAGCTTAGTGTCCGCGGGAGTAAACGATGAGCAGTTCTTC.

The sample holds many counts of this clonotype. V and J are TRBV3-1 and TRBJ2-7; the D gene is possibly TRBD2 (6 bases). The CDR3 contains 14 residues. Germline-derived CDR1 and CDR2 are LGHDT and YNNKEL (reference sequence). V lost 1 base and J lost 7, with 14 bases in between. The CDR3 DNA is TGTGCCAGCAGCCAAGTAGCGGCTACGAGGGAGCAGTACTTC. Encoded protein: CASSQVAATREQYF.

The sample holds a few counts of this clonotype. This may stem from a read error, because a much larger clone lies one nucleotide away. The chain couples TRBV6-2 or TRBV6-3 to TRBJ1-5, with TRBD1 matching 7 bases. This CDR3 contains 14 residues. Per the germline V gene, CDR1 is MNHEY and CDR2 is SVGEGT. CDR3 in DNA: TGTGCCAGCAGTTACGGGACAGCAAATCGGCCCCAGCATTTT. This encodes CASSYGTANRPQHF.

J is TRBJ2-5 and V is TRBV9; TRBD2 agrees at 11 bases. Germline assignment: CDR1 SGDLS and CDR2 YYNGEE. Trimming cost V 4 bases and J 4 bases; bases outside gene matches: 9. CDR3 length: 16 amino acids. The CDR3 protein is CASSSASGRSGETQYF. CDR3 DNA: TGTGCCAGCAGCTCCGCTAGCGGGAGGTCAGGAGAGACCCAGTACTTC.

This clonotype was counted ten times or more. The V gene is TRBV20-1, the J gene TRBJ2-3; 9 positions match TRBD2. The CDR3 is 16 residues long. Per the germline V gene, CDR1 is DFQATT and CDR2 is SNEGSKA (reference sequence). V trimming: 3 bases; J trimming: 5 bases; junction bases outside the gene matches: 12. The CDR3 DNA sequence: TGCAGTGCTAGCGAGACTAGCGGCCCCGAGGTAGATACGCAGTATTTT. Protein sequence: CSASETSGPEVDTQYF.

This clonotype showed up many times. The rearrangement joins TRBV12-3 or TRBV12-4 to TRBJ2-7, with 9 bases lining up with TRBD2. Trimming cost V 3 bases and J 1 base; bases outside gene matches: 4. There are 15 residues in the CDR3. As DNA, the CDR3 is TGTGCCAGCAGTTTTCGTCTAGCGGGGTCCTACGAGCAGTACTTC. Encoded protein: CASSFRLAGSYEQYF.

The CDR3: CASSAGRGNTEAFF. The CDR3 DNA reads TGTGCCAGCAGTGCGGGACGGGGGAACACTGAAGCTTTCTTT. The chain uses TRBV6-1 and TRBJ1-1; D possibly corresponds to TRBD1 (5 bases). This CDR3 contains 14 residues. CDR1 MNHNS and CDR2 SASEGT come from the germline V gene. V shed 4 bases and J shed 1 base, with 10 bases lying between them.

This clonotype showed up many times. The V call is TRBV2, the J call TRBJ1-1; TRBD1 aligns across 7 bases. CDR1 is SNHLY and CDR2 is FYNNEI in the germline V gene. Losses at the gene ends were 4 bases for V and 2 bases for J; bases not matched to a gene: 1. The CDR3 runs 13 residues. This chain's CDR3 is CASSGDSNTEAFF. The CDR3 DNA reads as TGTGCCAGCAGTGGGGACAGCAACACTGAAGCTTTCTTT.

A few counts support this clonotype. The chain has TRBV6-4 and TRBJ1-2; a possible D gene is TRBD1 (5 bases). V shed 7 bases and J shed 2 bases, with 17 bases lying between them. Germline lookup yields CDR1 MRHNA and CDR2 SNTAGT. This CDR3 is built from 15 residues. The CDR3 sequence: CASTLMAGTNYGYTF. CDR3 in DNA: TGTGCCAGCACCCTTATGGCGGGGACCAACTATGGCTACACCTTC.

This clonotype was detected many times. This chain links TRBV7-9 with TRBJ2-7, with D hard to call. CDR3 length: 12 residues. CDR1 and CDR2 (germline): SEHNR, FQNEAQ (reference sequence). The V end lost 4 bases, the J end lost 3 bases, and 7 bases lay between the germline ends. The CDR3: CASSSYGYEQYF. As DNA, the CDR3 is TGTGCCAGCAGCTCCTACGGCTACGAGCAGTACTTC.

This clonotype was observed many times. V usage is TRBV7-2 and J usage is TRBJ2-1, with D possibly matching TRBD2 (5 bases). Trimming shortened V by 4 bases and J by 0 bases, and 10 bases separated the two germline ends. Germline loops: CDR1 SGHTA, CDR2 FQGNSA. This CDR3 comprises 15 residues. CDR3 nucleotides: TGTGCCAGCAGCTCGCAGCGGTCCTCCTACAATGAGCAGTTCTTC. This encodes CASSSQRSSYNEQFF.

This clonotype showed up many times. The chain recombines TRBV3-1 with TRBJ2-7, with D tentatively TRBD1 (5 bases). The germline V gene has CDR1 LGHDT and CDR2 YNNKEL (reference sequence). CDR3 length equals 14 residues. V was clipped by 5 bases and J by 0 bases, with 11 bases between them. The CDR3 spells CASSATRVSYEQYF. CDR3 nucleotide sequence: TGTGCCAGCAGCGCAACCAGGGTCTCCTACGAGCAGTACTTC.

This clonotype appeared many times. The V gene is TRBV15, the J gene TRBJ1-2; D is possibly TRBD1 (6 bases). The germline V and J ends were trimmed by 0 bases and 6 bases, with 14 bases remaining between them. The CDR3 extends over 15 amino acids. The germline V gene encodes CDR1 LNHNV and CDR2 YYDKDF (reference sequence). The CDR3 reads CATSRDKAGGDGYTF. The CDR3 region has the DNA TGTGCCACCAGCAGAGATAAGGCCGGGGGCGATGGCTACACCTTC. Full variable domain (outside the CDR3, taken from reference TRBV15 and TRBJ1-2): DAMVIQNPRYQVTQFGKPVTLSCSQTLNHNVMYWYQQKSSQAPKLLFHYYDKDFNNEADTPDNFQSRRPNTSFCFLDIRSPGLGDTAMYLCATSRDKAGGDGYTFGSGTRLTVV.

This clonotype was counted many times. The J gene is TRBJ2-7, the V gene TRBV7-2; D is perhaps TRBD1 or TRBD2 (5 bases each). This CDR3 comprises 14 residues. V gave up 1 base and J gave up 6 bases, with 13 bases separating them. CDR1 is SGHTA and CDR2 is FQGNSA in the germline V gene. This chain's CDR3 is CASSLGGTAAEQYF. In DNA, the CDR3 is TGTGCCAGCAGCTTAGGAGGGACGGCGGCCGAGCAGTACTTC.

In this sample, this clonotype turned up many times. This chain connects TRBV12-3 or TRBV12-4 to TRBJ1-2, with TRBD1 as a possible D gene (5 bases). V dropped 9 bases and J dropped 3 bases, with 20 bases sitting between them. The CDR3 is 15 residues long. The CDR3 bases are TGTGCCAGTCAGTTTTTGGGGGGTAGGGACTATGGCTACACCTTC. Translation: CASQFLGGRDYGYTF.

This clonotype has a handful of counts. The chain employs TRBV5-4 and TRBJ2-5, with unresolved D. CDR1 and CDR2 (germline): SGHNT, YYREEE (reference sequence). V was shortened by 5 bases and J by 5 bases, with 19 bases between the two germline ends. This CDR3 region has 15 residues. The CDR3 protein is CASSNTPLGYETQYF. The DNA for the CDR3 is TGTGCCAGCAGTAACACGCCGCTCGGGTACGAGACCCAGTACTTC.